This TCR beta chain was obtained from a study of T cell responses to AZD1222 COVID-19 vaccine. About the study: Whether given at about 4 or about 12 weeks, second doses were pooled.

V gave up 6 bases and J gave up 4 bases; unmatched junction bases: 16. From germline, CDR1 is MNHEY and CDR2 SMNVEV (reference sequence). This CDR3 spans 17 amino acids. TCRdb's table, derived via immunoSEQ multiplex PCR, lists solely in-frame clones and lacks some. This table has some 96,000 clones, 80% to 90% appearing once. The source was peripheral blood, collected on day 0 of AZD1222 vaccination. The chain recombines TRBV27 with TRBJ1-2; 8 nucleotides match TRBD1. This receptor was taken from an adult in good health. This CDR3 reads CASSLKETGDLLYGYTF. In nucleotides, the CDR3 is TGTGCCAGCAGCCTAAAAGAGACAGGGGACCTTCTCTATGGCTACACCTTC.